Included here is one TCR beta chain sequence, with context. This record belongs to a study of blood T cell repertoires in COVID-19. Study at large: There were acute and convalescent COVID-19 samples, and they came from the United States, Italy and Spain. Sources were T cells, B-cell-depleted T cells, or PBMCs; the material itself was cDNA or gDNA.

Using immunoSEQ multiplex PCR, the repertoire was profiled, and TCRdb retains in-frame clones only, with some absent. The table has about 250,000 clones, around nine tenths seen once. Trimming at V came to 7 bases and at J to 2 bases, leaving 10 bases not matched to a gene. The germline V gene encodes CDR1 SGHTA and CDR2 FQGNSA. The CDR3 is 15 amino acids. The sequencing input was peripheral blood. The chain couples TRBV7-2 to TRBJ1-2, with 7 bases lining up with TRBD1. The source of this sequence is a woman aged 55-75 years who had recovered from COVID-19. The CDR3 coding sequence is TGTGCCAGCATCGGACAGGCCAGCTTGAACTATGGCTACACCTTC. It codes for CASIGQASLNYGYTF.